This TCR beta chain was found in a study of graft-versus-host responses after intestinal transplantation. Study context: After anti-thymocyte globulin induction, recipients took tacrolimus and steroids for 3 to 4 years. Findings and limits, study-wide: With peak circulating GvH clone levels came an association with early post-transplant HvG declines. The presence of high graft-versus-host to host-versus-graft clonal ratios in allografts characterized patients with graft-donor T cell macrochimerism. Present in recipient marrow, GvH clones included some that appeared first in ileum or blood.

Researchers processed graft tissue to release intraepithelial and lamina propria lymphocytes. Worth noting for this clone: Its specificity is not known.

TCRdb keeps only in-frame clones here, not all; method: immunoSEQ multiplex PCR. The table shows 9,500 to 13,000 clones, with 76% occurring only once. Source: ileum tissue, taken 23 days after intestinal transplant. The TCR comes from a human patient who received an intestinal transplant, so some T cells may come from the graft donor.

The CDR3 DNA follows: TGTGCCAGCAGAAGACAGCTCGTTCACTATGGCTACACCTTC. This sequence encodes CASRRQLVHYGYTF. This chain uses TRBV5-4 with TRBJ1-2; weak D call: TRBD1 (5 bases). CDR3 length equals 14 residues. CDR1 is SGHNT and CDR2 is YYREEE in the germline V gene (reference sequence). Trimming stripped 5 bases from V and 3 bases from J, with 14 bases between.